Following are 3 T cell receptor beta chains from one sample sequenced in a study of shared clonotypes between healthy human individuals. Here immunoSEQ multiplex PCR was the method, and the copy in TCRdb shows in-frame clones only, minus some. The table records roughly 1.5 million clones, 95% to 99% of them present only once. The specimen was naive CD4+ T cells sorted from blood. Subset given: CD45RA+ positively selected. All receptors derive from a man aged 25 to 45 in good health.

The J gene is TRBJ2-7, the V gene TRBV14; 12 nucleotides agree with TRBD2. V gave up 0 bases and J gave up 4 bases; unmatched junction bases: 4. The CDR3 is made up of 16 amino acids. Germline CDR1 SGHDN, CDR2 FVKESK. CDR3 sequence (DNA): TGTGCCAGCAGCCAAGATAGGGGGACTAGCGGGTACGAGCAGTACTTC. Translating it yields CASSQDRGTSGYEQYF.

This clone has a handful of counts. Different DNA sequences within this sample yield the same CDR3. The rearrangement uses TRBV9 and TRBJ2-7; D unclear. V dropped 1 base and J dropped 0 bases, with 2 bases sitting between them. CDR1 is SGDLS and CDR2 is YYNGEE in the germline V gene. The CDR3 spans 12 residues. CDR3: CASSVNSYEQYF. DNA for the CDR3: TGTGCCAGCAGCGTAAACTCCTACGAGCAGTACTTC.

V gene TRBV5-1 combines with J gene TRBJ2-2, with a weak D call TRBD1 (6 bases). V was shortened by 5 bases and J by 5 bases, with 22 bases between the two germline ends. Germline V gene sequence: CDR1 SGHRS, CDR2 YFSETQ. The CDR3 sequence is 17 residues long. CDR3 sequence: CASRQGKGTPSTGELFF. The CDR3 region has the DNA TGCGCCAGCAGGCAGGGAAAAGGGACACCGTCGACCGGGGAGCTGTTTTTT.